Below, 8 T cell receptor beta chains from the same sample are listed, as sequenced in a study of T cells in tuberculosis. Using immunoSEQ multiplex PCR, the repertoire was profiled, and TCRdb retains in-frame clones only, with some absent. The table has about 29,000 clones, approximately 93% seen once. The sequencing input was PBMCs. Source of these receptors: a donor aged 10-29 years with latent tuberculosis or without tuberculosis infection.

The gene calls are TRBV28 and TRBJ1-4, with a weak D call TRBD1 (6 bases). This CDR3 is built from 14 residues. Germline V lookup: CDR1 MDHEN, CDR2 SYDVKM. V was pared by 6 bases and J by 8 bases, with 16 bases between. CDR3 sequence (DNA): TGTGCCAGCAGCCCTGGACAGAGGAGGGAAAAACTGTTTTTT. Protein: CASSPGQRREKLFF.

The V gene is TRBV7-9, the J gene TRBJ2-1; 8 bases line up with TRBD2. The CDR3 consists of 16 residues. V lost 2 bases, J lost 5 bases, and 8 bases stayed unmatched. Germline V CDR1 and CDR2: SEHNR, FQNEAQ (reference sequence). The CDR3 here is CASSLIERGPNNEQFF. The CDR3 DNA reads TGTGCCAGCAGCTTAATTGAGCGGGGGCCCAACAATGAGCAGTTCTTC.

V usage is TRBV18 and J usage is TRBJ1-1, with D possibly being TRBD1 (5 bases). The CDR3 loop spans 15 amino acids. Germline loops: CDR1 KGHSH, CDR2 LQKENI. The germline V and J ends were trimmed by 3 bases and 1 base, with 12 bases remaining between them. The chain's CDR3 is CASSPGQTGNTEAFF. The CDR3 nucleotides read TGTGCCAGCTCACCGGGGCAGACTGGGAACACTGAAGCTTTCTTT.

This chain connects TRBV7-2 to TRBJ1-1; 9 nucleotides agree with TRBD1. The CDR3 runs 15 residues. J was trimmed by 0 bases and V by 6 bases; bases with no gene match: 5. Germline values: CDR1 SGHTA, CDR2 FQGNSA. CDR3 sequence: CASRHGTGLNTEAFF. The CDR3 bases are TGTGCCAGCAGACACGGGACAGGGCTGAACACTGAAGCTTTCTTT.

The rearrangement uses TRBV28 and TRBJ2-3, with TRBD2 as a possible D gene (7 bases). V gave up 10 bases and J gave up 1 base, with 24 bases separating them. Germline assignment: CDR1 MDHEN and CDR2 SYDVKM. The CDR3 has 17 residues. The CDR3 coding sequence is TGTGCCACGGAGTCGAATAGGGCGGGGGCCCGCACAGATACGCAGTATTTT. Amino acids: CATESNRAGARTDTQYF.

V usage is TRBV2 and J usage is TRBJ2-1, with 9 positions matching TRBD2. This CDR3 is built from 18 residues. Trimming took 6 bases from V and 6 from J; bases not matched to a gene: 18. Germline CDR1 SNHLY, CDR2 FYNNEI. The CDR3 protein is CASSPLVIMAGGFNEQFF. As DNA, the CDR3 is TGTGCCAGCAGCCCCTTGGTAATTATGGCGGGGGGGTTCAATGAGCAGTTCTTC. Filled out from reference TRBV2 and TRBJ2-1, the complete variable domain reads EPEVTQTPSHQVTQMGQEVILRCVPISNHLYFYWYRQILGQKVEFLVSFYNNEISEKSEIFDDQFSVERPDGSNFTLKIRSTKLEDSAMYFCASSPLVIMAGGFNEQFFGPGTRLTVL.

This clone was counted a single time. CDR3 in amino acids: CASSQDPSGGFSGANVLTF. The CDR3 DNA reads TGCGCCAGCAGCCAAGATCCTAGCGGGGGGTTCTCTGGGGCCAACGTCCTGACTTTC. This chain links TRBV4-1 with TRBJ2-6; 11 nucleotides line up with TRBD2. With 0 bases clipped from V and 0 bases from J, the junction kept 4 bases outside the gene matches. Germline assignment: CDR1 MGHRA and CDR2 YSYEKL. The CDR3 covers 19 residues.

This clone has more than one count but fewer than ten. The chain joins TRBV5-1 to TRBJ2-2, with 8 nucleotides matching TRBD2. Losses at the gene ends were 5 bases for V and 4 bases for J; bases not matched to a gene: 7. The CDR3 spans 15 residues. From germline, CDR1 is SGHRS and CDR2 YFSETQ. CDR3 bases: TGCGCCAGCAGTTCCGGGGGGGCGAGCACCGGGGAGCTGTTTTTT. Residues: CASSSGGASTGELFF.